This T cell receptor (beta chain) was retrieved from a study of T cells in Graves' hyperthyroidism and ophthalmopathy. The CDR3 loop spans 16 amino acids. The germline gives CDR1 SGHAT, CDR2 FQNNGV. About this clonotype itself: Germline and junction disagree at one end, which may indicate a read error.

It was RNA transcripts that yielded the amplified TCR beta CDR3 regions. During a first-round RT-PCR of the TCR CDR3, the HTBI primer set was used. MiXCR was run by TCRdb on the multiplex PCR reads, yielding one entry per CDR3 protein. Here the sample spans hundreds of thousands of distinct CDR3 sequences, 12% to 15% being singletons. The sample comprised blood. The TCR comes from a woman aged 18-29 years with Graves' hyperthyroidism. The chain joins TRBV11-2 to TRBJ2-2; 11 bases line up with TRBD2. For the CDR3, the DNA is TGTGCCAGCAGCTACCCGGGACTAGCGGTTATCGGGAAGCTGTTTTTT. Encoded protein: CASSYPGLAVIGKLFF. Looking up the rest from reference TRBV11-2 and TRBJ2-2 gives the full variable domain: EAGVAQSPRYKIIEKRQSVAFWCNPISGHATLYWYQQILGQGPKLLIQFQNNGVVDDSQLPKDRFSAERLKGVDSTLKIQPAKLEDSAVYLCASSYPGLAVIGKLFFGEGSRLTVL.